This section outlines one TCR beta chain sequence together with its context. These data belong to a study of blood T cell repertoires in COVID-19. About the study: The origin of the acute and convalescent COVID-19 samples was the United States, Italy and Spain.

Methods used by the authors: For nucleated cells, counts were estimated from reference gene primer amplification. Clones were read by immunoSEQ multiplex PCR, and TCRdb kept only the in-frame ones, dropping some. V, J and clone size reflect that table, while D and trimming were determined from the DNA. The sample has about 140,000 clones; about 74% are singletons. Trimming took 10 bases from V and 3 from J; bases not matched to a gene: 13. The germline CDR1 and CDR2 sequences are SGHKS and YYEKEE (reference sequence). The CDR3 consists of 14 residues. The sequencing sample was made of peripheral blood. The receptor was isolated from a man aged 45-65 years with acute or convalescent COVID-19. This chain links TRBV5-5 with TRBJ2-7; TRBD1 agrees at 7 bases. In nucleotides, the CDR3 is TGTGCCTGCTGCTTACGTGGGACAGACTACGAGCAGTACTTC. Its protein product is CACCLRGTDYEQYF.